This TCR beta chain was recorded in a study of blood T cell repertoires in COVID-19. Profiling relied on immunoSEQ multiplex PCR, and the TCRdb table lists in-frame clones only, not all of them. The sample yields 180,000 or so clones, 70% to 85% seen once. Germline V lookup: CDR1 GTSNPN, CDR2 SVGIG (reference sequence). V dropped 4 bases and J dropped 1; count of bases not matched to a gene: 5. This CDR3 spans 14 amino acids. The material sequenced was peripheral blood. The TCR comes from a man in his fifties who had recovered from COVID-19. The chain combines TRBV30 with TRBJ2-3; 7 bases are a match to TRBD2. CDR3 bases: TGTGCCTGGAATGGCGCGGGGGGCACAGATACGCAGTATTTT. Its translation: CAWNGAGGTDTQYF.